This section outlines one T cell receptor beta chain sequence together with its context. Its matching antigen is unknown. This sample is part of a study of graft-versus-host responses after intestinal transplantation. Looking at the study overall: Induction with anti-thymocyte globulin, then tacrolimus and steroids for around three years, was given to all recipients. Study-wide results and caveats: High graft-versus-host to host-versus-graft T cell clonal ratios marked allografts of patients with graft-donor macrochimerism. Early after transplant, HvG clones declined as circulating GvH clones peaked. The marrow of recipients harbored GvH clones, and ileum or blood showed some of them first.

The germline V gene has CDR1 MGHRA and CDR2 YSYEKL. V gave up 3 bases and J gave up 0 bases, with 9 bases separating them. The CDR3 runs to 14 residues. TCRdb's copy holds only in-frame clones and misses some; the assay was immunoSEQ multiplex PCR. This table has roughly 97,000 clones, roughly 90% appearing once. This receptor was identified in a human patient who received an intestinal transplant, so some T cells may come from the graft donor. The input for sequencing was PBMCs, taken approximately 420 days after intestinal transplant. This sequence joins TRBV4-1 and TRBJ2-7, with a weak D call TRBD1 (5 bases). The CDR3 nucleotides read TGCGCCAGCAGCCAGACAGTGGTCTCCTACGAGCAGTACTTC. It is translated as CASSQTVVSYEQYF.